These 18 T cell receptor beta chains came from one sample sequenced in a study of cytomegalovirus exposure and HLA in healthy donors. Measured with immunoSEQ multiplex PCR; TCRdb has only the in-frame clones, and not every one. The sample shows almost 75,000 clones, just under 85% of them seen only once. The sample taken for sequencing was PBMCs. These receptors all come from a man aged 30 to 39 in good health and CMV-seronegative.

This chain's CDR3 is CATFLRGSTYEQYV. The DNA of the CDR3 is TGTGCCACCTTTTTACGGGGATCCACCTACGAGCAGTACGTC. The chain employs TRBV6-1 and TRBJ2-7, with D possibly matching TRBD2 (5 bases). CDR3 length: 14 amino acids. V lost 10 bases and J 2 bases, leaving 18 bases between the germline ends. Germline V gives CDR1 MNHNS, CDR2 SASEGT.

The chain joins TRBV18 to TRBJ2-7; D unclear. Germline CDR1 KGHSH, CDR2 LQKENI. Trimming stripped 3 bases from V and 6 bases from J, with 12 bases between. The CDR3 sequence is 13 residues long. Here the CDR3 reads CASSPVGSGEQYF. DNA of the CDR3: TGTGCCAGCTCACCCGTGGGTTCGGGCGAGCAGTACTTC.

This clone was seen a single time. The chain links TRBV30 to TRBJ1-3, with 8 bases that match TRBD1. The ends lost 7 bases at V and 4 bases at J; junction bases unmatched: 9. The CDR3 has 14 residues. The germline gives CDR1 GTSNPN, CDR2 SVGIG (reference sequence). The CDR3 reads CASPARDRGNTIYF. The CDR3 bases are TGTGCCTCCCCCGCCCGGGACAGGGGAAACACCATATATTTT.

V gene TRBV2 combines with J gene TRBJ2-3, with D hard to call. CDR3 length: 13 amino acids. Trimming shortened V by 5 bases and J by 2 bases, and 8 bases separated the two germline ends. Germline V gene lookup returns CDR1 SNHLY and CDR2 FYNNEI. For the CDR3, the DNA is TGTGCCAGCAGTTCTACCCCCACAGATACGCAGTATTTT. Protein product: CASSSTPTDTQYF.

The chain joins TRBV12-2 to TRBJ2-1; TRBD2 reflects the table's D call only, with no check against the DNA. TRBV12-2 is labeled a pseudogene. This CDR3 comprises 16 residues. In DNA, the CDR3 is TGTGCAAGTCGCCCAGGAAGCGGGAGCTCCTACAATGAGCAGTTCTTC. It encodes CASRPGSGSSYNEQFF.

In this sample, this clone turned up a few times. V usage is TRBV27 and J usage is TRBJ2-7; a possible D gene is TRBD2 (8 bases). V was clipped by 11 bases and J by 2 bases, with 19 bases between them. The CDR3 spans 14 residues. Germline V gene lookup returns CDR1 MNHEY and CDR2 SMNVEV (reference sequence). CDR3 region: CAASGGRGAYEQYF. The CDR3 region has the DNA TGTGCCGCCAGCGGGGGCAGGGGGGCCTACGAGCAGTACTTC.

This chain connects TRBV5-1 to TRBJ2-3, with TRBD1 identical over 10 bases. J gave up 5 bases and V 4 bases, and 7 bases lay outside the gene matches. Germline values: CDR1 SGHRS, CDR2 YFSETQ. The CDR3 consists of 15 residues. The CDR3 region has the DNA TGCGCCAGCAGCCCCGACAGGGGGCGGGGAGATACGCAGTATTTT. This gives the protein CASSPDRGRGDTQYF.

This rearrangement joins TRBV7-9 to TRBJ2-1, with a possible D match to TRBD1 (8 bases). V was trimmed by 5 bases and J by 6 bases, leaving 17 bases between them. The CDR3 contains 15 residues. Germline values: CDR1 SEHNR, CDR2 FQNEAQ (reference sequence). DNA for the CDR3: TGTGCCAGCAGCCCTCCCTACAGGGGGGGCAATGAGCAGTTCTTC. This sequence encodes CASSPPYRGGNEQFF.

CDR3 coding DNA: TGTGCCAGCAGCTTGGCAGCGGGGGGAATATCCTACGAGCAGTACTTC. Translating gives CASSLAAGGISYEQYF. The rearrangement uses TRBV5-4 and TRBJ2-7; 9 bases line up with TRBD2. Germline loops: CDR1 SGHNT, CDR2 YYREEE (reference sequence). The CDR3 is 16 residues long. The J segment lost 1 base and the V segment lost 0 bases, leaving 5 bases of the junction unmatched.

The rearrangement uses TRBV5-1 and TRBJ1-4; 7 bases fit TRBD1. The germline V gene encodes CDR1 SGHRS and CDR2 YFSETQ. J gave up 2 bases and V 6 bases, and 7 bases lay outside the gene matches. This CDR3 is 15 amino acids long. The chain's CDR3 is CASTRTGRTNEKLFF. The CDR3 bases are TGCGCCAGCACGCGGACAGGAAGGACTAATGAAAAACTGTTTTTT.

This chain connects TRBV5-1 to TRBJ2-7, with TRBD1 matching 9 bases. V gave up 4 bases and J gave up 4 bases; unmatched junction bases: 3. This CDR3 contains 13 residues. Germline assignment: CDR1 SGHRS and CDR2 YFSETQ. This CDR3 is CASSPTGGYEQYV. CDR3 DNA: TGCGCCAGCAGCCCGACAGGGGGATACGAGCAGTACGTC.

The chain uses TRBV7-2 and TRBJ2-4; a possible D gene is TRBD1 (6 bases). CDR1 and CDR2 from the germline V gene are SGHTA and FQGNSA. V lost 5 bases to trimming and J lost 2 bases, with 10 bases between them. CDR3 length equals 14 residues. The CDR3 is CASSPTGTKNIQYF. DNA for the CDR3: TGTGCCAGCAGCCCAACAGGGACCAAAAACATTCAGTACTTC.

The chain couples TRBV4-1 to TRBJ2-1, with 7 bases matching TRBD2. The CDR3 is made up of 14 amino acids. Losses at the gene ends were 6 bases for V and 5 bases for J; bases not matched to a gene: 7. Germline V gene sequence: CDR1 MGHRA, CDR2 YSYEKL. DNA for the CDR3: TGCGCCAGCAGGAGACCTGGGGGGGACAATGAGCAGTTCTTC. This codes for CASRRPGGDNEQFF.

The V and J genes are TRBV7-8 and TRBJ2-7; D is possibly TRBD1 (6 bases). This CDR3 has 15 amino acids. The V end lost 7 bases, the J end lost 4 bases, and 20 bases lay between the germline ends. CDR1 and CDR2 from the germline V gene are SGHVS and FQNEAQ. The CDR3 spells CASITWWGRGYEQYF. The CDR3 DNA sequence: TGTGCCAGCATCACATGGTGGGGCAGGGGATACGAGCAGTACTTC.

The chain combines TRBV7-2 with TRBJ2-3; the match to TRBD2 covers 8 bases. V trimming: 6 bases; J trimming: 5 bases; junction bases outside the gene matches: 10. Germline V gene sequence: CDR1 SGHTA, CDR2 FQGNSA. There are 15 residues in the CDR3. CDR3 coding DNA: TGTGCCAGCAGTCAAGTGGCGGGGGGTGGAGATACGCAGTATTTT. It yields the protein CASSQVAGGGDTQYF.

In its sample, this clone was seen once. The chain combines TRBV7-6 with TRBJ2-2; 8 nucleotides align to TRBD2. The CDR3 loop spans 17 amino acids. Germline CDR1 reads SGHVS; CDR2 reads FNYEAQ. V shed 5 bases and J 7 bases; nucleotides not matched to a gene: 15. The DNA of the CDR3 is TGTGCCAGCAGCCCAAATGTACGGGGGGGCCTTGGCGGGGAGCTGTTTTTT. It specifies CASSPNVRGGLGGELFF.

The V call is TRBV19, the J call TRBJ2-1, with 9 bases fitting TRBD2. The CDR3 is made up of 14 amino acids. Germline CDR1 and CDR2: LNHDA and SQIVND (reference sequence). The V gene end was trimmed by 7 bases and the J gene end by 9 bases; junction bases not matched to a gene: 10. The CDR3 spells CASKIAGVGGEQFF. The CDR3 region has the DNA TGTGCCAGTAAGATAGCGGGGGTGGGCGGTGAGCAGTTCTTC.

The J gene is TRBJ2-3, the V gene TRBV6-1, with 10 bases identical to TRBD2. This CDR3 comprises 15 residues. Per germline, CDR1 MNHNS and CDR2 SASEGT. V trimming: 5 bases; J trimming: 3 bases; junction bases outside the gene matches: 5. CDR3 coding DNA: TGTGCCAGCAGTTCCCTAGCGGGGGCGACAGATACGCAGTATTTT. Encoded protein: CASSSLAGATDTQYF.